The 4 T cell receptor beta chains below all came from one sample that was sequenced in a study of T-cell reconstitution after alpha-beta-depleted transplantation in children. Preparation of the TCRbeta library involved a method that used unique molecular identifiers. TCRdb passed the PCR reads through MiXCR, listing each CDR3 protein once. The data show around 530,000 distinct CDR3 sequences, with roughly 33% seen just once and about 2.3% held by the top ten. Sequences were derived from PBMCs from the stem cell graft donor, sampled from the stem cell graft. All receptors come from a human donor who donated a stem cell graft to a child with aplastic anemia.

This clonotype has only a few counts. The rearrangement links TRBV20-1 to TRBJ2-3; D may be TRBD2 (5 bases). Germline assignment: CDR1 DFQATT and CDR2 SNEGSKA (reference sequence). The CDR3 is 15 residues long. V was pared by 3 bases and J by 0 bases, with 13 bases between. CDR3 amino acids: CSARFLAGSTDTQYF. The CDR3 DNA sequence: TGCAGTGCTAGGTTCCTAGCAGGTAGCACAGATACGCAGTATTTT.

Remarks on this clonotype: A much larger clone differs by one base, so this may be a read error. V usage is TRBV6-1 and J usage is TRBJ2-5, with a possible D match to TRBD1 (7 bases). V gave up 5 bases and J gave up 5 bases, with 18 bases separating them. The CDR3 is 15 residues long. In germline, CDR1 is MNHNS, CDR2 SASEGT. Written as DNA, the CDR3 is TGTGCCAGCAGTCTAAGTGGAGGGGGCGCGGAGACCCAGTACTTC. Its protein is CASSLSGGGAETQYF.

In its sample, this clonotype was seen a few times. V usage is TRBV15 and J usage is TRBJ2-2; a possible D gene is TRBD2 (5 bases). The CDR3 spans 17 residues. V lost 2 bases and J lost 6, with 19 bases in between. Germline CDR1 and CDR2: LNHNV and YYDKDF (reference sequence). CDR3 loop: CATSRNALREFSGELFF. CDR3 DNA: TGTGCCACCAGCAGAAATGCCCTACGGGAATTTTCCGGGGAGCTGTTTTTT.

The CDR3 bases are TGTGCCAGCAGTCGCCGACAGGGCACCCGATCAACTAATGAAAAACTGTTTTTT. Encoded protein: CASSRRQGTRSTNEKLFF. The chain couples TRBV6-1 to TRBJ1-4; 7 bases align to TRBD1. The V and J ends lost 5 bases and 0 bases, in that order; junction bases with no gene match: 12. This CDR3 spans 18 amino acids. Germline V gives CDR1 MNHNS, CDR2 SASEGT.